This T cell receptor beta chain is from a study of CD8+ T cells in alopecia areata. Once RNA had been extracted, it was reverse transcribed into cDNA to act as the sequencing template. Sequenced by immunoSEQ multiplex PCR; TCRdb stores in-frame clones only, minus some. Found here are about 180,000 clones, 67% of them singletons; the top ten hold about an eighth. This CDR3 has 12 residues. Per the germline V gene, CDR1 is MGHRA and CDR2 is YSYEKL. V was trimmed by 4 bases and J by 2 bases, leaving 2 bases between them. The table lists this clone with a count of one. Other DNA sequences in the same sample also yield this CDR3.

The chain carries TRBV4-1 and TRBJ2-2, with unresolved D. This TCR was sampled from a human donor with alopecia areata. The sample in question was CD8+ T cells sorted from blood, obtained at week 0. The CDR3 nucleotides read TGCGCCAGCAGCCGTAACACCGGGGAGCTGTTTTTT. Translated: CASSRNTGELFF.